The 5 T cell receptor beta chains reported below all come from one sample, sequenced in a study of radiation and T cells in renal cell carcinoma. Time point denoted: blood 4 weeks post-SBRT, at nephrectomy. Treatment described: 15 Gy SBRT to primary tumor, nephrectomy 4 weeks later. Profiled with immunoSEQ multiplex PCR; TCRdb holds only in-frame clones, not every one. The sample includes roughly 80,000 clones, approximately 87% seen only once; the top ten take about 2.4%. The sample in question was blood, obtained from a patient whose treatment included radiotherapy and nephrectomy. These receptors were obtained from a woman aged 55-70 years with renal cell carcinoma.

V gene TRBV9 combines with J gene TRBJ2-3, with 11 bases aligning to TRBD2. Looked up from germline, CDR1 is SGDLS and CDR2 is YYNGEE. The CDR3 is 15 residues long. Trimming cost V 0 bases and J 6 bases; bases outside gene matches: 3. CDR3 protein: CASSVAPSGRDTQYF. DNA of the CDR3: TGTGCCAGCAGCGTAGCCCCTAGCGGGAGGGATACGCAGTATTTT.

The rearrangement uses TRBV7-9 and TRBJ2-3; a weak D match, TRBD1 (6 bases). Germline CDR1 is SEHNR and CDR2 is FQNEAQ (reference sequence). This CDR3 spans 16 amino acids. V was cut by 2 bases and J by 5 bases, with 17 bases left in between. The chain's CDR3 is CASSLRWDTAGDTQYF. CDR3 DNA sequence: TGTGCCAGCAGCTTACGGTGGGACACGGCTGGAGATACGCAGTATTTT.

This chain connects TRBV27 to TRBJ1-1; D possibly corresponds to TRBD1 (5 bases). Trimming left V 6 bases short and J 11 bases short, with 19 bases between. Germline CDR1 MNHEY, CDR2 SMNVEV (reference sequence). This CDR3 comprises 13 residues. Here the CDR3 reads CASRTGTPPLAFF. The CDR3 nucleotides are TGTGCCAGCAGGACCGGGACGCCTCCCTTGGCTTTCTTT.

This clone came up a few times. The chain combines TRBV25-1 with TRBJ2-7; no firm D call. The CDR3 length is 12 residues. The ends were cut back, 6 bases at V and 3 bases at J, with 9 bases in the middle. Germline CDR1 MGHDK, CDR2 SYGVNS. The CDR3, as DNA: TGTGCCAGCAGCCCAACGAACTACGAGCAGTACTTC. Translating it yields CASSPTNYEQYF.

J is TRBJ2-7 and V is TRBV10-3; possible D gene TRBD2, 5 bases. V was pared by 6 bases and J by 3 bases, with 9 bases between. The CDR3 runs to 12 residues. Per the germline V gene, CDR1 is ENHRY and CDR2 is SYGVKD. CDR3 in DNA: TGTGCCATCAGCGGGAAGCGCTACGAGCAGTACTTC. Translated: CAISGKRYEQYF.